These 8 T cell receptor beta chains originate from one sample sequenced in a study of T cell responses to AZD1222 COVID-19 vaccine. Clones were sequenced by immunoSEQ multiplex PCR, and TCRdb holds only the in-frame ones, with some missing. The sample holds about 57,000 clones, about 86% seen once. Sequences were derived from peripheral blood, sampled on day 0 of AZD1222 vaccination. The origin of the receptors is an adult in good health.

The rearrangement uses TRBV4-1 and TRBJ2-2; D is uncertain. V was cut by 0 bases and J by 5 bases, with 10 bases left in between. The CDR3 has 15 residues. The germline V gene encodes CDR1 MGHRA and CDR2 YSYEKL. CDR3 sequence (DNA): TGCGCCAGCAGCCAAGAAGGTCTAGTAACCGGGGAGCTGTTTTTT. Translated: CASSQEGLVTGELFF.

The V and J genes are TRBV10-3 and TRBJ1-5; D not certain. The V gene lost 4 bases and the J gene lost 0 bases, with 7 bases spanning the gap. The CDR3 extends over 14 amino acids. Looked up from germline, CDR1 is ENHRY and CDR2 is SYGVKD. DNA of the CDR3: TGTGCCATCAGTGTCGGGCTTAGCAATCAGCCCCAGCATTTT. This translates into CAISVGLSNQPQHF.

This clone was seen only once. The V and J genes are TRBV6-2 or TRBV6-3 and TRBJ1-3; D ambiguous. The CDR3 runs 13 residues. The germline V gene has CDR1 MNHEY and CDR2 SVGEGT. The V gene lost 4 bases and the J gene lost 3 bases, with 7 bases spanning the gap. Here the CDR3 DNA reads TGTGCCAGCAGTTTACGAGATGGAAACACCATATATTTT. It yields the protein CASSLRDGNTIYF.

V usage is TRBV7-9 and J usage is TRBJ1-2; D call uncertain. The V gene's germline CDR1 is SEHNR and CDR2 FQNEAQ (reference sequence). The CDR3 is 15 residues long. The V and J ends lost 0 bases and 5 bases respectively, with 13 bases between them. The DNA of the CDR3 is TGTGCCAGCAGCTTAGCGGACGGCCATGCTTATGGCTACACCTTC. It is translated as CASSLADGHAYGYTF.

The chain employs TRBV11-2 and TRBJ2-3; 7 nucleotides match TRBD2. From germline, CDR1 is SGHAT and CDR2 FQNNGV. J gave up 6 bases and V 5 bases, and 11 bases lay outside the gene matches. The CDR3 length is 15 residues. CDR3 sequence reads: CASSKRDALGDTQYF. For the CDR3, the DNA is TGTGCCAGCAGCAAGCGGGACGCCCTGGGGGATACGCAGTATTTT.

The chain joins TRBV28 to TRBJ1-5; a possible D gene is TRBD1 (6 bases). Germline V gene lookup returns CDR1 MDHEN and CDR2 SYDVKM. There are 13 residues in the CDR3. The ends were cut back, 6 bases at V and 4 bases at J, with 10 bases in the middle. CDR3 loop: CASSRDTNQPQHF. CDR3 coding DNA: TGTGCCAGCAGCCGGGACACGAATCAGCCCCAGCATTTT.

Only a few counts were recorded for this clone. V gene TRBV3-1 (or the pseudogene TRBV3-2) combines with J gene TRBJ1-5, with D possibly TRBD1 on 5 matching bases. The V end was cut by 4 bases, the J end by 5 bases, with 9 bases between. Germline CDR1 is LGHDT and CDR2 is YNNKEL (reference sequence). CDR3 length: 13 amino acids. CDR3: CASSPGPYQPQHF. Here the CDR3 DNA reads TGTGCCAGCAGCCCGGGACCGTATCAGCCCCAGCATTTT.

This chain connects TRBV6-4 to TRBJ2-1; D ambiguous. The germline gives CDR1 MRHNA, CDR2 SNTAGT. This CDR3 is built from 17 residues. The ends were cut back, 2 bases at V and 2 bases at J, with 16 bases in the middle. The CDR3 here is CASSDPAPPEPYNEQFF. The CDR3 region has the DNA TGTGCCAGCAGTGACCCGGCACCACCTGAGCCCTACAATGAGCAGTTCTTC.